This TCR beta chain was observed in a study of cytomegalovirus exposure and HLA in healthy donors. 60 Vbeta and 13 Jbeta primers were used in PCR. Sequenced by immunoSEQ multiplex PCR; TCRdb stores in-frame clones only, minus some. The sample carries under 200,000 clones, about four fifths recorded once. V gave up 3 bases and J gave up 2 bases, with 10 bases separating them. The CDR3 covers 14 residues. CDR1 is LNHDA, CDR2 SQIVND, per germline (reference sequence). The chain recombines TRBV19 with TRBJ1-1; D uncertain. The sample was PBMCs. The source is a boy younger than 18 in good health and CMV-seronegative. CDR3 amino acids: CASSIVNSNTEAFF. CDR3 nucleotide sequence: TGTGCCAGTAGTATCGTAAACAGTAACACTGAAGCTTTCTTT.